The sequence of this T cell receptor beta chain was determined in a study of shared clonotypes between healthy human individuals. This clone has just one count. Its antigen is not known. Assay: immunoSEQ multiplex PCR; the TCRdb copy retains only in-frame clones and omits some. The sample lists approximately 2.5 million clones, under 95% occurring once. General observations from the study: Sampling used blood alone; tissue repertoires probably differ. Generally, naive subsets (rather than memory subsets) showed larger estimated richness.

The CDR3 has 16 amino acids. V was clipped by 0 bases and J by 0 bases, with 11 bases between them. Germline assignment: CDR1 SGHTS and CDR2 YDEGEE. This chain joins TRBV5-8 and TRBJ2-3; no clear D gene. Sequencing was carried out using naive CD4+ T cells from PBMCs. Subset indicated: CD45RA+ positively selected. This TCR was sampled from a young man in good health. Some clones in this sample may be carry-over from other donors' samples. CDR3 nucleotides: TGTGCCAGCAGCTTGGGCACCCTGGCTAGCACAGATACGCAGTATTTT. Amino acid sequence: CASSLGTLASTDTQYF.